The following is a TCR beta chain sequence with its context. Its antigen is still unknown. Magnetic beads with positive selection isolated CD4+ and CD8+ fractions, whose purity was verified by flow cytometry. The entry originates in a study of somatic mutations in cytotoxic T cells in rheumatoid arthritis. Methods used by the authors: When patient CD8+ clones larger than 1% were compared with published virus-specific TCRB sequences, few matched. The method was immunoSEQ multiplex PCR; TCRdb's version includes in-frame clones alone and lacks a portion of them. V, J and clone size were drawn from that table, and D and trimming were deduced from the DNA. Of 14,000 or so clones listed, roughly 75% are singletons. Study findings and constraints: What antigens the expanded CD8+ clones targeted remained unknown. With advancing age, CD8+ clonality climbed in rheumatoid arthritis patients but did not rise in healthy controls.

Germline CDR1 is SGHDT and CDR2 is YYEEEE. Trimming stripped 0 bases from V and 0 bases from J, with 4 bases between. This CDR3 contains 14 residues. The TCR sequence derives from an adult with rheumatoid arthritis. Material: CD8+ T cells sorted from blood. V gene TRBV5-6 combines with J gene TRBJ2-1; D remains unclear. The CDR3 DNA reads TGTGCCAGCAGCTTGGAGAGCTCCTACAATGAGCAGTTCTTC. This codes for CASSLESSYNEQFF.